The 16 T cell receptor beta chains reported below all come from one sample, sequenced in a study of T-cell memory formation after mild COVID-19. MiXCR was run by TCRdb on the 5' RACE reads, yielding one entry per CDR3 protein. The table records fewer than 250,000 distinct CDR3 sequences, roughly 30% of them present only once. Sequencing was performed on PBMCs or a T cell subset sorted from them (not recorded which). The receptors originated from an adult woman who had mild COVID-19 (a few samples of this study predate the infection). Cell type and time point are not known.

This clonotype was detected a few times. For the CDR3, the DNA is TGTGCCAGCAGCTCGAGTCGTGTGGAACACGAGCAGTACTTC. It is translated as CASSSSRVEHEQYF. The chain is built from TRBV7-8 and TRBJ2-7; D unclear. The germline V gene encodes CDR1 SGHVS and CDR2 FQNEAQ. There are 14 residues in the CDR3. Trimming pared 4 bases from V and 5 bases from J, leaving 15 bases between. Using reference TRBV7-8 and TRBJ2-7 for the parts outside the CDR3, the full variable domain is GAGVSQSPRYKVAKRGQDVALRCDPISGHVSLFWYQQALGQGPEFLTYFQNEAQLDKSGLPSDRFFAERPEGSVSTLKIQRTQQEDSAVYLCASSSSRVEHEQYFGPGTRLTVT.

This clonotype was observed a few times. In nucleotides, the CDR3 is TGCAGCGTCGCTGTACAGGGGTTCTACGAGCAGTACTTC. Protein: CSVAVQGFYEQYF. This sequence joins TRBV29-1 and TRBJ2-7; 7 bases are a match to TRBD1. With 6 bases clipped from V and 3 bases from J, the junction kept 8 bases outside the gene matches. The CDR3 covers 13 residues. Germline V gene lookup returns CDR1 SQVTM and CDR2 ANQGSEA.

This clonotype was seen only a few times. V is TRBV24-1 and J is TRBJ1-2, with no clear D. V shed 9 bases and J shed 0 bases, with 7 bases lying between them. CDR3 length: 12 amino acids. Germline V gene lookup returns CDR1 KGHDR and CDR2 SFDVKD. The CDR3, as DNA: TGTGCCACCTGGAACCCTAACTATGGCTACACCTTC. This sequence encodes CATWNPNYGYTF.

The CDR3 here is CASSSTSGSTDTQYF. CDR3 coding DNA: TGTGCCAGCAGTTCGACTAGCGGAAGCACAGATACGCAGTATTTT. The rearrangement joins TRBV6-5 to TRBJ2-3, with 9 bases fitting TRBD2. Trimming took 4 bases from V and 0 from J; bases not matched to a gene: 2. The germline V gene encodes CDR1 MNHEY and CDR2 SVGAGI. This CDR3 contains 15 residues.

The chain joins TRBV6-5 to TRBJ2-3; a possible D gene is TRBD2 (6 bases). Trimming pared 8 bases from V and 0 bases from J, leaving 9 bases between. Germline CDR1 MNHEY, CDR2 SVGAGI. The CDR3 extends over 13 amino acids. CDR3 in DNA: TGTGCCAGCGAGGGGACTAGCACAGATACGCAGTATTTT. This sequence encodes CASEGTSTDTQYF.

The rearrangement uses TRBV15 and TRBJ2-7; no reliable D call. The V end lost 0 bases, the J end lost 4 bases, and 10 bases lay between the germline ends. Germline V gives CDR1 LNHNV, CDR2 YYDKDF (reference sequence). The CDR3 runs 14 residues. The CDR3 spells CATSRDFWSYEQYF. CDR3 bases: TGTGCCACCAGCAGAGATTTTTGGAGTTACGAGCAGTACTTC.

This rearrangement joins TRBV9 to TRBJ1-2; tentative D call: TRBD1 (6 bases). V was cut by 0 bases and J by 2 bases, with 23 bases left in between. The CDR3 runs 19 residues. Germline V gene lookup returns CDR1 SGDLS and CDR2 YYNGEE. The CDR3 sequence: CASSVVPTLYRVGNYGYTF. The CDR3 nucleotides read TGTGCCAGCAGCGTAGTACCGACCCTATACAGGGTAGGAAACTATGGCTACACCTTC.

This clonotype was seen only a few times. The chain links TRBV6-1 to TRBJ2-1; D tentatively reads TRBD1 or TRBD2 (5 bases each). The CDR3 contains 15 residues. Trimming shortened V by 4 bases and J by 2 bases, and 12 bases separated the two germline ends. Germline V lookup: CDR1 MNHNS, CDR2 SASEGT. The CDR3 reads CASSAGTVPYNEQFF. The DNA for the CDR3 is TGTGCCAGCAGTGCCGGGACGGTACCCTACAATGAGCAGTTCTTC.

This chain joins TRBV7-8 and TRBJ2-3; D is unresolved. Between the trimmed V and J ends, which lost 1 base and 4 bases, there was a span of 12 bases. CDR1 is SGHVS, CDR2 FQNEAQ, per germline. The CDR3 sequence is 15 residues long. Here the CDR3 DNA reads TGTGCCAGCAGCTTAGTAGGTCCGTCCGCAGATACGCAGTATTTT. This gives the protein CASSLVGPSADTQYF.

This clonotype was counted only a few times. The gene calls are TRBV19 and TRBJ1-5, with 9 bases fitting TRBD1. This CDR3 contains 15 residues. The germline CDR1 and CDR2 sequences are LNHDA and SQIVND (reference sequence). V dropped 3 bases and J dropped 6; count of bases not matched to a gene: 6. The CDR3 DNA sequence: TGTGCCAGTAGTATTGGGGACAGGGTTCTTCAGCCCCAGCATTTT. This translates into CASSIGDRVLQPQHF.

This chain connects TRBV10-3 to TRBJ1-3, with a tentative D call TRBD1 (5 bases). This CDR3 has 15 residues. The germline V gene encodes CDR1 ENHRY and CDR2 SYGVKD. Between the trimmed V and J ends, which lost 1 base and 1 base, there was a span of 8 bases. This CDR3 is CAISEFPGSGNTIYF. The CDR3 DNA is TGTGCCATCAGTGAGTTCCCAGGGTCTGGAAACACCATATATTTT.

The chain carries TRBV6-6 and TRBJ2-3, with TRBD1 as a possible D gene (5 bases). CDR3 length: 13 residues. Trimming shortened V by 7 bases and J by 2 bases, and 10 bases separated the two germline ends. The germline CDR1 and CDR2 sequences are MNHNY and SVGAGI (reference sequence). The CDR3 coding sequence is TGTGCCAGCAAGGGGCCCCCCACAGATACGCAGTATTTT. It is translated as CASKGPPTDTQYF.

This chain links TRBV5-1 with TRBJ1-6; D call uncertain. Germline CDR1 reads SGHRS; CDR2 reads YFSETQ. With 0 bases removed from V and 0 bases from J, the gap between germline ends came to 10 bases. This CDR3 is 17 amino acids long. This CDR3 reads CASSLEPLSSYNSPLHF. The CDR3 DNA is TGCGCCAGCAGCTTGGAACCGTTGAGCTCCTATAATTCACCCCTCCACTTT. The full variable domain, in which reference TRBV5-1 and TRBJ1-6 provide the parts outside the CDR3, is KAGVTQTPRYLIKTRGQQVTLSCSPISGHRSVSWYQQTPGQGLQFLFEYFSETQRNKGNFPGRFSGRQFSNSRSEMNVSTLELGDSALYLCASSLEPLSSYNSPLHFGNGTRLTVT.

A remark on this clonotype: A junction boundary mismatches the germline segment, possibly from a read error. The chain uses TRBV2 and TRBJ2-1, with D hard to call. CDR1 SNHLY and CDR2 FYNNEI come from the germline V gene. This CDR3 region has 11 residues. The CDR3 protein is CASNEVLVQFF. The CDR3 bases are TGTGCCAGCAATGAAGTTTTGGTGCAGTTCTTC.

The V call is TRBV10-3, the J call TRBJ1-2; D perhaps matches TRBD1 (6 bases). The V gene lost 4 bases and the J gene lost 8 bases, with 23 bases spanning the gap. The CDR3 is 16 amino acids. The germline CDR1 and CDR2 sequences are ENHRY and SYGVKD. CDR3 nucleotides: TGTGCCATCAGTGCCATGCTACAGGGTGTTTTCGAAGGCTACACCTTC. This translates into CAISAMLQGVFEGYTF.

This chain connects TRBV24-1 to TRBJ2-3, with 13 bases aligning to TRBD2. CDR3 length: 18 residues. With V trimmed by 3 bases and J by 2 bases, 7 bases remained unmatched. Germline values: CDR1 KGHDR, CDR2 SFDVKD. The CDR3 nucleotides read TGTGCCACCAGTGATCCCGGGACTAGCGGGGCCTACACAGATACGCAGTATTTT. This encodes CATSDPGTSGAYTDTQYF.